The entry that follows covers one TCR beta chain sequence. The sample is drawn from a study of blood T cells in healthy people across ages. The length of the CDR3 is 15 residues. Germline CDR1 reads SGHTA; CDR2 reads FQGNSA. Trimming removed 5 bases from V and 7 bases from J; junction bases left unmatched: 10. Through a sample-barcoded 5' primer and a J-beta primer mix, a second PCR was run for about 6 to 11 cycles. Each cDNA molecule, via a template-switch adaptor with 12 random nucleotides, was tagged. Any given sample supplied a minimum of 3 million CDR3-containing paired-end reads. TCRdb re-derived calls from the 5' RACE reads in MiXCR, one entry per CDR3 protein. The sample lists approximately 800,000 distinct CDR3 sequences; 58% were seen once. Total RNA amounts of at least 5 micrograms were extracted per sample.

What was sequenced was blood. The chain has TRBV7-2 and TRBJ2-1, with 8 nucleotides matching TRBD2. The sequence was collected from a man younger than 45 in good health. The CDR3, as DNA: TGTGCCAGCAGCACCCGGGGGGGAGGGTGGAATGAGCAGTTCTTC. It is translated as CASSTRGGGWNEQFF. The variable domain in full, with the rest retrieved from reference TRBV7-2 and TRBJ2-1, is GAGVSQSPSNKVTEKGKDVELRCDPISGHTALYWYRQSLGQGLEFLIYFQGNSAPDKSGLPSDRFSAERTGGSVSTLTIQRTQQEDSAVYLCASSTRGGGWNEQFFGPGTRLTVL.